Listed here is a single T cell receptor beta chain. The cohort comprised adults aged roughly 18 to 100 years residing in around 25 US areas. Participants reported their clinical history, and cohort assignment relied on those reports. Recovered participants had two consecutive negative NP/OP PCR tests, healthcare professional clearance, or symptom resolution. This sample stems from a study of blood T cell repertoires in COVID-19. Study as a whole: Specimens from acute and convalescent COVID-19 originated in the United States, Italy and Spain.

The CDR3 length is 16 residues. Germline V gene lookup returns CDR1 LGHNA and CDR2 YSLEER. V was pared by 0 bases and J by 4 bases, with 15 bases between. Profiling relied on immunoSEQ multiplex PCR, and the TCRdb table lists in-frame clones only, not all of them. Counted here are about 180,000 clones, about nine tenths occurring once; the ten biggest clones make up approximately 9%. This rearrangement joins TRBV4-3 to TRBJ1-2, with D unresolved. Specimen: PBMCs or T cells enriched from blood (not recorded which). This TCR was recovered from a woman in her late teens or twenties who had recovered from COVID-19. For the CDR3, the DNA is TGCGCCAGCAGCCAAGATCAGGCGGGTTCACCCTATGGCTACACCTTC. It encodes CASSQDQAGSPYGYTF.